This passage covers 7 T cell receptor beta chains from one sample sequenced in a study of T cells after yellow fever vaccination. Using its own MiXCR run on the 5' RACE reads, TCRdb lists one record per CDR3 protein. The sample holds 340,000 or so distinct CDR3 sequences, around 12% seen once. The input for sequencing was CD4+ T cells sorted from PBMCs, taken 15 days after the yellow fever booster vaccination. The receptors stem from a man aged 18 to 29 who received the YFV17D yellow fever vaccine.

The rearrangement joins TRBV2 to TRBJ2-3, with D possibly TRBD2 on 6 matching bases. The germline V gene has CDR1 SNHLY and CDR2 FYNNEI. Trimming shortened V by 6 bases and J by 1 base, and 11 bases separated the two germline ends. The CDR3 consists of 14 residues. The CDR3 coding sequence is TGTGCCAGCAGGGAGGGAACCCGCACAGATACGCAGTATTTT. Translating gives CASREGTRTDTQYF. Looking up the rest from reference TRBV2 and TRBJ2-3 gives the full variable domain: EPEVTQTPSHQVTQMGQEVILRCVPISNHLYFYWYRQILGQKVEFLVSFYNNEISEKSEIFDDQFSVERPDGSNFTLKIRSTKLEDSAMYFCASREGTRTDTQYFGPGTRLTVL.

This clonotype was seen a handful of times. The J gene is TRBJ1-6, the V gene TRBV18, with D perhaps matching TRBD1 (5 bases). The CDR3 runs 13 residues. Trimming stripped 2 bases from V and 10 bases from J, with 9 bases between. Looked up from germline, CDR1 is KGHSH and CDR2 is LQKENI. The CDR3 sequence: CASSPGAWSPLHF. The CDR3 DNA is TGTGCCAGCTCACCAGGGGCTTGGTCACCCCTCCACTTT.

This clonotype was found a few times. This rearrangement joins TRBV5-1 to TRBJ2-1, with 7 nucleotides matching TRBD2. The ends lost 0 bases at V and 7 bases at J; junction bases unmatched: 4. This CDR3 spans 14 amino acids. CDR1 SGHRS and CDR2 YFSETQ come from the germline V gene. The CDR3 sequence is CASSLGSGGNEQFF. The CDR3, as DNA: TGCGCCAGCAGCTTGGGTTCCGGGGGGAATGAGCAGTTCTTC.

This chain connects TRBV4-2 to TRBJ2-7; TRBD1 aligns across 8 bases. After removal of 8 bases from V and 0 bases from J, the junction contained 6 bases not matched to a gene. The CDR3 extends over 14 amino acids. In germline, CDR1 is LGHNA, CDR2 YNFKEQ. The CDR3 protein is CASRRTGSSYEQYF. The DNA of the CDR3 is TGTGCCAGCCGACGGACAGGGAGCTCCTACGAGCAGTACTTC.

This clonotype was seen only a few times. The chain links TRBV5-1 to TRBJ2-5; D call uncertain. Germline assignment: CDR1 SGHRS and CDR2 YFSETQ. Trimming took 0 bases from V and 5 from J, leaving 11 bases between them. The CDR3 has 14 residues. The CDR3 nucleotides are TGCGCCAGCAGCTTGGTGACCAGTCGTGAGACCCAGTACTTC. Encoded protein: CASSLVTSRETQYF.

J is TRBJ2-3 and V is TRBV20-1; 12 positions match TRBD2. This CDR3 region has 17 residues. Germline values: CDR1 DFQATT, CDR2 SNEGSKA (reference sequence). The J segment lost 5 bases and the V segment lost 0 bases, leaving 9 bases of the junction unmatched. DNA for the CDR3: TGCAGTGCTAGAGATTATCTAGCGGGGGGGCCAGGAGATACGCAGTATTTT. It codes for CSARDYLAGGPGDTQYF.

This clonotype has only a few counts. The J gene is TRBJ2-3, the V gene TRBV6-2 or TRBV6-3, with 10 nucleotides matching TRBD2. Per germline, CDR1 MNHEY and CDR2 SVGEGT. Trimming removed 7 bases from V and 11 bases from J; junction bases left unmatched: 18. The CDR3 contains 16 residues. The CDR3 loop reads CASTYRPSGGRDWQYF. The CDR3 DNA is TGTGCCAGCACCTACAGGCCTAGCGGGGGTAGGGACTGGCAGTATTTT.